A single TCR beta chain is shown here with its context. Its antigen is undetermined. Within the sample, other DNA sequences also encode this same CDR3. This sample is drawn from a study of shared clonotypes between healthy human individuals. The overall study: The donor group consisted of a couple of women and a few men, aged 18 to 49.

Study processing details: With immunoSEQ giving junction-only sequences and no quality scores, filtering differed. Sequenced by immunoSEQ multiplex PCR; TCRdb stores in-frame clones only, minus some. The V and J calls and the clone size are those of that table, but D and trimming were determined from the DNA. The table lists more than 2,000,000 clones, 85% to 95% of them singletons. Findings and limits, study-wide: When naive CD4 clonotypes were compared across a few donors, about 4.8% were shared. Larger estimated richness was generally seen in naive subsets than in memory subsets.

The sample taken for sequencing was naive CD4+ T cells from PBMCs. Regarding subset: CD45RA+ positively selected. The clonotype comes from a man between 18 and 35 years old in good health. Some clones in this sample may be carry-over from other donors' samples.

The CDR3 DNA sequence: TGTGCCAGTAGTAGGACAGGGGGAGATCAGCCCCAGCATTTT. This gives the protein CASSRTGGDQPQHF. The chain carries TRBV19 and TRBJ1-5; 10 nucleotides align to TRBD1. Germline assignment: CDR1 LNHDA and CDR2 SQIVND (reference sequence). The CDR3 extends over 14 amino acids. After removal of 4 bases from V and 5 bases from J, the junction contained 2 bases not matched to a gene.